This T cell receptor (beta chain) stems from a study of T-cell memory formation after mild COVID-19. TCRdb analysed the 5' RACE reads with MiXCR anew, one entry per CDR3 protein. The data show about 420,000 distinct CDR3 sequences, more than 20% seen once. This CDR3 is built from 15 residues. J lost 2 bases, V lost 6 bases, and 4 bases had no gene match. This chain uses TRBV12-3 or TRBV12-4 with TRBJ2-1; 10 bases fit TRBD1. This receptor was identified in an adult woman who had mild COVID-19 (a few samples of this study predate the infection). Cell type and time point are not known. Sequencing used PBMCs or a T cell subset sorted from them (not recorded which). CDR3 residues: CASRADRGTYNEQFF. The CDR3 nucleotides read TGTGCCAGCAGGGCGGACAGGGGGACCTACAATGAGCAGTTCTTC.